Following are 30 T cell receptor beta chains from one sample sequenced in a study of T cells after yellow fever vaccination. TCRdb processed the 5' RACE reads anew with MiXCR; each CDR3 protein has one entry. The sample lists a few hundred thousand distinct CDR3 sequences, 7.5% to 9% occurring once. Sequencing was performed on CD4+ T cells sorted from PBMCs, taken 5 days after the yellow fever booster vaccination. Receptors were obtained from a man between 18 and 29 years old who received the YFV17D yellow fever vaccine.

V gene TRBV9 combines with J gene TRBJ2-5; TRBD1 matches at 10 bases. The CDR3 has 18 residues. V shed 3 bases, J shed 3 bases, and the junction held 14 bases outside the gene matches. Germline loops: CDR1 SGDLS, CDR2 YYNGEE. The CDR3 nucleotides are TGTGCCAGCAGCGAGACCCCCAGGGGGGGACAGGGGAAAGAGACCCAGTACTTC. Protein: CASSETPRGGQGKETQYF.

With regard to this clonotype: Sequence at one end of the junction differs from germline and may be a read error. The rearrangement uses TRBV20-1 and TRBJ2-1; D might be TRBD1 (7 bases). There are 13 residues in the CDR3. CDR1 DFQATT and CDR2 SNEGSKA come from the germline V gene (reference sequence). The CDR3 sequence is CSARKGAGYEEFF. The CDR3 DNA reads TGCAGTGCTAGAAAGGGGGCGGGGTATGAGGAGTTCTTC.

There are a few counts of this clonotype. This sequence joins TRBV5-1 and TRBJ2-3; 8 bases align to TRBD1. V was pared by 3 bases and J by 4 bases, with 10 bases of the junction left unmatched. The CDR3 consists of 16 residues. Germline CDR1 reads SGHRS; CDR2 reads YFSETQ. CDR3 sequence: CASSSSTGAGADTQYF. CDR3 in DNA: TGCGCCAGCAGCTCCTCGACAGGGGCCGGCGCAGATACGCAGTATTTT.

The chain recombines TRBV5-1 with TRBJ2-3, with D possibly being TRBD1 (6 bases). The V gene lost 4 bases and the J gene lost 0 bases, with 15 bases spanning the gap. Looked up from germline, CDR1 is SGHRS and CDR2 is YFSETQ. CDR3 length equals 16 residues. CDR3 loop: CASSGTGKTSTDTQYF. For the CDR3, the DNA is TGCGCCAGCAGCGGAACAGGGAAAACTAGCACAGATACGCAGTATTTT.

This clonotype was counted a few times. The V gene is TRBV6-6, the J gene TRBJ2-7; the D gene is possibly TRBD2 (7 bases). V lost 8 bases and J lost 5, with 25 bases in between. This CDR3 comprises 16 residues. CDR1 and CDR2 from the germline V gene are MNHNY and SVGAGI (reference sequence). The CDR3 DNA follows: TGTGCCAGCTCTTACCCGGTGGGGGGGCTGAGGGACGAGCAGTACTTC. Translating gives CASSYPVGGLRDEQYF.

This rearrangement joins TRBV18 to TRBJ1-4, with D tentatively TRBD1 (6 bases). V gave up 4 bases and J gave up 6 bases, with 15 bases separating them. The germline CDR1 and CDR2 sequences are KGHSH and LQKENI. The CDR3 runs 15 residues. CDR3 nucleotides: TGTGCCAGCTCACTCATCAGGGGTGGCGATGAAAAACTGTTTTTT. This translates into CASSLIRGGDEKLFF.

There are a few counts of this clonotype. CDR3 amino acids: CASRQGKGAEAFF. As DNA, the CDR3 is TGTGCCAGCAGGCAGGGAAAGGGCGCTGAAGCTTTCTTT. The rearrangement joins TRBV12-3 or TRBV12-4 to TRBJ1-1; perhaps TRBD1 as D (5 bases). This CDR3 is 13 amino acids long. V was cut by 6 bases and J by 6 bases, with 14 bases left in between.

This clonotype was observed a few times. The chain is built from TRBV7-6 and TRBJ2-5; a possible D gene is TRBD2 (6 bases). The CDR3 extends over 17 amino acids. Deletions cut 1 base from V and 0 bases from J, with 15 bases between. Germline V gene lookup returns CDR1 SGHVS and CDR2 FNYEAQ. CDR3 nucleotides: TGTGCCAGCAGCTTAGTCGGTAGCGGACCATACCAAGAGACCCAGTACTTC. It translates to CASSLVGSGPYQETQYF.

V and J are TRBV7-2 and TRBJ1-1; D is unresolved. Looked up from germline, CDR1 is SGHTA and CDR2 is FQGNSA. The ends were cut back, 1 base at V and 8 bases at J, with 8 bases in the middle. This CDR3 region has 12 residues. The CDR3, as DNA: TGTGCCAGCAGCTTAGGTTTTGCAGAAGCTTTCTTT. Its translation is CASSLGFAEAFF. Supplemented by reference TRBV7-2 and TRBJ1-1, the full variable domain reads GAGVSQSPSNKVTEKGKDVELRCDPISGHTALYWYRQSLGQGLEFLIYFQGNSAPDKSGLPSDRFSAERTGGSVSTLTIQRTQQEDSAVYLCASSLGFAEAFFGQGTRLTVV.

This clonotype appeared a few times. The CDR3 coding sequence is TGTGCCAGCGGGACAGTAAAATTATCCTACAATGAGCAGTTCTTC. Translating it yields CASGTVKLSYNEQFF. The chain joins TRBV25-1 to TRBJ2-1; 7 nucleotides line up with TRBD1. CDR3 size: 15 residues. V lost 8 bases, J lost 1 base, and 8 bases stayed unmatched. The V gene's germline CDR1 is MGHDK and CDR2 SYGVNS.

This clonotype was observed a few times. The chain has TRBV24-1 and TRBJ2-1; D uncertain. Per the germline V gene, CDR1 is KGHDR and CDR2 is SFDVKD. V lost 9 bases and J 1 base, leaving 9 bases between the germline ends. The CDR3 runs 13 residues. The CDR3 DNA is TGTGCCACCTCGCCGGGTTCCTACAATGAGCAGTTCTTC. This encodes CATSPGSYNEQFF.

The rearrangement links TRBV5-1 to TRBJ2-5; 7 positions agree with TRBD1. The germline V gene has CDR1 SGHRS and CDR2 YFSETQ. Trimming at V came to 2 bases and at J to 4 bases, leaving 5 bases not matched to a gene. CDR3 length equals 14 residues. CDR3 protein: CASSLDRARETQYF. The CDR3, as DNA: TGCGCCAGCAGCTTAGACAGGGCTCGAGAGACCCAGTACTTC.

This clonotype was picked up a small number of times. The CDR3 loop is CASSRGQGGQETQYF. In DNA form, the CDR3 reads TGTGCCAGCTCTCGGGGACAGGGAGGACAAGAGACCCAGTACTTC. V gene TRBV18 combines with J gene TRBJ2-5; 9 bases line up with TRBD1. Losses at the gene ends were 6 bases for V and 2 bases for J; bases not matched to a gene: 7. Germline V gives CDR1 KGHSH, CDR2 LQKENI. The CDR3 is 15 residues long.

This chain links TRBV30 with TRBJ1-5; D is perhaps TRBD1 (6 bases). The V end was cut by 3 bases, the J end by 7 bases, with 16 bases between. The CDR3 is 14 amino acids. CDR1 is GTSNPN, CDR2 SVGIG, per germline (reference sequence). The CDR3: CAWRGPGVGQPQHF. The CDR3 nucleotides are TGTGCCTGGAGGGGACCAGGGGTAGGGCAGCCCCAGCATTTT.

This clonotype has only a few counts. The CDR3 nucleotides read TGCAGTGCCTTCCCCTCGCAGGGGCGATATGGCTACACCTTC. Protein: CSAFPSQGRYGYTF. This chain joins TRBV20-1 and TRBJ1-2; maybe TRBD1 (6 bases). The V gene's germline CDR1 is DFQATT and CDR2 SNEGSKA (reference sequence). V lost 6 bases and J lost 5, with 19 bases in between. CDR3 length: 14 residues.

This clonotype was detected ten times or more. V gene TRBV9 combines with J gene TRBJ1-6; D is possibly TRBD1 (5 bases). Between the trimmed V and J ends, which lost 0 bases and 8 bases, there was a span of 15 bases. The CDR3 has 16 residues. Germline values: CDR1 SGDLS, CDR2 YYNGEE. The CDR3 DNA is TGTGCCAGCAGCGTAGAAAGGGGCTCTATGGATTCACCCCTCCACTTT. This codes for CASSVERGSMDSPLHF.

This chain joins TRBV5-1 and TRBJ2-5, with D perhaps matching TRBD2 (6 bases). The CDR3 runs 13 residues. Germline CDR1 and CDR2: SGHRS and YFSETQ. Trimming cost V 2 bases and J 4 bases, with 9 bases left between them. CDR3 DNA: TGCGCCAGCAGCTTTGTGGGGGGAGAGACCCAGTACTTC. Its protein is CASSFVGGETQYF.

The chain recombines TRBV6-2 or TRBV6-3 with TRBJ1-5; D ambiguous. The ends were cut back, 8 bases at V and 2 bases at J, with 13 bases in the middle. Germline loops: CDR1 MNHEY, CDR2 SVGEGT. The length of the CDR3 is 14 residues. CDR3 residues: CASSHGVGNQPQHF. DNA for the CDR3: TGTGCCAGCTCACACGGGGTGGGCAATCAGCCCCAGCATTTT.

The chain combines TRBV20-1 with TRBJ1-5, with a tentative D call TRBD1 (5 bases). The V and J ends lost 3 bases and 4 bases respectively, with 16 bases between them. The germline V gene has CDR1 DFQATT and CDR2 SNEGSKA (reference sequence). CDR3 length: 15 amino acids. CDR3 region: CSARRGVRLNQPQHF. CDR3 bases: TGCAGTGCTAGGCGAGGGGTGAGGTTGAATCAGCCCCAGCATTTT.

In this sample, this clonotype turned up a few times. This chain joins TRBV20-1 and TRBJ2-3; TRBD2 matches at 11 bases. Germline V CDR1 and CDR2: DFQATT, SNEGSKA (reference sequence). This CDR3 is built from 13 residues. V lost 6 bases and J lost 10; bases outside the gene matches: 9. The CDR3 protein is CSAQGLAAEAQYF. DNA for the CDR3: TGCAGTGCACAGGGACTAGCGGCCGAGGCGCAGTATTTT.

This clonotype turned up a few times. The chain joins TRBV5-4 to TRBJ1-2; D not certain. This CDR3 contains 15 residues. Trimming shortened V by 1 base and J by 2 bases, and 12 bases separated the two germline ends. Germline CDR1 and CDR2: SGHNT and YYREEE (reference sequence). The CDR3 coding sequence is TGTGCCAGCAGCTTGCCTAATAACAGAAACTATGGCTACACCTTC. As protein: CASSLPNNRNYGYTF.

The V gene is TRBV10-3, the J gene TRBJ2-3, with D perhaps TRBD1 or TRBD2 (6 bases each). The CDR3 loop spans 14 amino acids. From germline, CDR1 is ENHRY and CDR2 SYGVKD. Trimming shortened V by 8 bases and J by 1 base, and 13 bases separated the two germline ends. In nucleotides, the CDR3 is TGTGCCATCCGCTACAGGGAGGGCACAGATACGCAGTATTTT. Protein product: CAIRYREGTDTQYF.

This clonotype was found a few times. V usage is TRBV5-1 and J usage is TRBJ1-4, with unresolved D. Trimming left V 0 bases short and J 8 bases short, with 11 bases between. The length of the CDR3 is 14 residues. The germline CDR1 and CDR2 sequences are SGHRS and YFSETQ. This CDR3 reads CASSLVRREEKLFF. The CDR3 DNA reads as TGCGCCAGCAGCTTGGTGCGGCGAGAGGAAAAACTGTTTTTT.

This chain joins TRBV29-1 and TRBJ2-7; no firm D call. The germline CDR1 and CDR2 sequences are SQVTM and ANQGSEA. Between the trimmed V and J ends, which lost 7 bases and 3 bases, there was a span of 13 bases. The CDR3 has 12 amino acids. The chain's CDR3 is CSGRALNYEQYF. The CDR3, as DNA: TGCAGCGGAAGGGCCCTTAACTACGAGCAGTACTTC.

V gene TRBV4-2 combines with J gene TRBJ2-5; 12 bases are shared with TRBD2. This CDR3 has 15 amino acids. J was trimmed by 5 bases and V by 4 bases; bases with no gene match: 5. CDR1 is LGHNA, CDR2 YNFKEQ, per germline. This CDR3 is CASSPTSGGTETQYF. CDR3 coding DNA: TGTGCCAGCAGCCCGACTAGCGGGGGTACGGAGACCCAGTACTTC.

The CDR3 DNA is TGTGCCAGCAGCCTTCACACAGATCAGCCCCAGCATTTT. It codes for CASSLHTDQPQHF. The chain carries TRBV7-2 and TRBJ1-5; D is unresolved. This CDR3 spans 13 amino acids. V lost 5 bases, J lost 5 bases, and 10 bases lay in between. The germline CDR1 and CDR2 sequences are SGHTA and FQGNSA.

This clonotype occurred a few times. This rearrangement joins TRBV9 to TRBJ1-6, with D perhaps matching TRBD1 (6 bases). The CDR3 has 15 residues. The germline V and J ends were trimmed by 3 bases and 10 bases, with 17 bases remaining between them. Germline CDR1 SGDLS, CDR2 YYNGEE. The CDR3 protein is CASSAGEGGFSPLHF. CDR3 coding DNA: TGTGCCAGCAGCGCCGGTGAGGGGGGGTTCTCACCCCTCCACTTT.

CDR3 loop: CASIWVSAGEQYF. The CDR3 DNA reads TGTGCCAGCATTTGGGTAAGCGCAGGCGAGCAGTACTTC. The chain has TRBV2 and TRBJ2-7, with D uncertain. Between the trimmed V and J ends, which lost 7 bases and 6 bases, there was a span of 16 bases. Germline V CDR1 and CDR2: SNHLY, FYNNEI. The CDR3 is made up of 13 amino acids.

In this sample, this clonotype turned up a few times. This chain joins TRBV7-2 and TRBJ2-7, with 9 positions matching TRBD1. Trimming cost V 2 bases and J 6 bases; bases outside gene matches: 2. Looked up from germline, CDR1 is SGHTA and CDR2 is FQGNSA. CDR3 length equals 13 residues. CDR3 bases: TGTGCCAGCAGCTTAATGGACAGGGGCGAGCAGTACTTC. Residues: CASSLMDRGEQYF.

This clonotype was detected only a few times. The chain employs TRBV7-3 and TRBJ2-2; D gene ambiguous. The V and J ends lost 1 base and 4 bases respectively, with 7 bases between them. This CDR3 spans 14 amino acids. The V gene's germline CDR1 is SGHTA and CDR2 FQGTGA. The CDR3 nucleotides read TGTGCCAGCAGCTTAAAATCGGTCACCGGGGAGCTGTTTTTT. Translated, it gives CASSLKSVTGELFF. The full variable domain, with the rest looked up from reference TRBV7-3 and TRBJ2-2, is GAGVSQTPSNKVTEKGKYVELRCDPISGHTALYWYRQSLGQGPEFLIYFQGTGAADDSGLPNDRFFAVRPEGSVSTLKIQRTERGDSAVYLCASSLKSVTGELFFGEGSRLTVL.